This T cell receptor (beta chain) was captured in a study of T cell responses to AZD1222 COVID-19 vaccine. Study results and limitations: There were mostly white British donors and more females than males, and clonal diversity was possibly underestimated.

This clone has a single count. What it binds is not known. Germline CDR1 DFQATT, CDR2 SNEGSKA (reference sequence). V dropped 3 bases and J dropped 0; count of bases not matched to a gene: 9. The CDR3 is made up of 16 amino acids. Sequenced by immunoSEQ multiplex PCR; TCRdb stores in-frame clones only, minus some. The profile shows around 160,000 clones, around 93% of them singletons. Source: peripheral blood, taken on day 0 of AZD1222 vaccination. The V call is TRBV20-1, the J call TRBJ1-1; 8 bases fit TRBD1. The sequence derives from an adult in good health. CDR3 DNA: TGCAGTGCTAGTTTGGCAGGGGGCAGGATGAACACTGAAGCTTTCTTT. Translation: CSASLAGGRMNTEAFF.